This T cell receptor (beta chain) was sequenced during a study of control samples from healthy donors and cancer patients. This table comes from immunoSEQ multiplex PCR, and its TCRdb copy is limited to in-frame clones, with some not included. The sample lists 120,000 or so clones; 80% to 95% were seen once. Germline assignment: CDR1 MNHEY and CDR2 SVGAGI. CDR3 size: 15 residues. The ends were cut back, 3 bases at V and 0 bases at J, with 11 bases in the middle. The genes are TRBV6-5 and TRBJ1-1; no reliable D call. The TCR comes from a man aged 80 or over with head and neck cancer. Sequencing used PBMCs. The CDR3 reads CASSYSRSLNTEAFF. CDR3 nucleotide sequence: TGTGCCAGCAGTTATTCGAGGTCTTTGAACACTGAAGCTTTCTTT.